Below, 6 T cell receptor beta chains from the same sample are listed, as sequenced in a study of blood T cell repertoires in COVID-19 (TCRdb year 2020). Libraries came from the immunoSEQ multiplex PCR assay. The table was pulled from immuneACCESS by TCRdb, which kept in-frame rearrangements only. Such tables lose some clones; where checked, under half of the loss comes from unresolved V genes, and the rest has no known cause. The sample table lists about 500,000 clones, 75% to 90% of them with a count of one. Around 0.9% of the sample is taken by the ten largest. Material for sequencing was peripheral blood. The receptors were sampled from a man younger than 30 with COVID-19, enrolled during active disease.

The V gene is TRBV19, the J gene TRBJ2-7; 10 bases line up with TRBD1. The CDR3 runs to 15 residues. Germline V gene sequence: CDR1 LNHDA, CDR2 SQIVND (reference sequence). Trimming cost V 7 bases and J 0 bases; bases outside gene matches: 6. CDR3 residues: CASTPGQGFSYEQYF. The CDR3 region has the DNA TGTGCCAGTACCCCGGGACAGGGGTTCTCCTACGAGCAGTACTTC.

This clone was seen a handful of times. J is TRBJ2-7 and V is TRBV9; tentatively, D is TRBD1 (6 bases). The germline V gene has CDR1 SGDLS and CDR2 YYNGEE. The length of the CDR3 is 15 residues. V was shortened by 3 bases and J by 3 bases, with 16 bases between the two germline ends. The DNA for the CDR3 is TGTGCCAGCAGCGCCCAGACTCCGACAGGCTACGAGCAGTACTTC. It codes for CASSAQTPTGYEQYF. The entire variable domain, with the rest obtained from reference TRBV9 and TRBJ2-7, is as follows: DSGVTQTPKHLITATGQRVTLRCSPRSGDLSVYWYQQSLDQGLQFLIQYYNGEERAKGNILERFSAQQFPDLHSELNLSSLELGDSALYFCASSAQTPTGYEQYFGPGTRLTVT.

This clone has a single count. The J gene is TRBJ1-1, the V gene TRBV23-1; TRBD1 aligns across 7 bases. TRBV23-1 is designated an ORF whose function remains uncertain. The CDR3 consists of 13 residues. After removal of 8 bases from V and 0 bases from J, the junction contained 3 bases not matched to a gene. The CDR3: CASGTEVNTEAFF. The CDR3 DNA reads as TGCGCCAGCGGGACAGAAGTGAACACTGAAGCTTTCTTT.

A single count supports this clone. The sample holds other DNA sequences that translate to the same CDR3. The chain is built from TRBV11-3 and TRBJ1-1; no reliable D call. The germline CDR1 and CDR2 sequences are SGHNT and YENEEA. Trimming pared 2 bases from V and 0 bases from J, leaving 4 bases between. CDR3 length equals 13 residues. The CDR3 sequence: CASSLTVNTEAFF. CDR3 sequence (DNA): TGTGCCAGCAGCTTAACAGTGAACACTGAAGCTTTCTTT.

This chain joins TRBV6-5 and TRBJ1-2, with D perhaps matching TRBD1 (5 bases). Germline-derived CDR1 and CDR2 are MNHEY and SVGAGI. CDR3 size: 14 residues. V was trimmed by 6 bases and J by 8 bases, leaving 19 bases between them. The CDR3 is CASRETDHPMGYTF. CDR3 bases: TGTGCCAGCAGAGAGACAGATCACCCTATGGGCTACACCTTC.

This chain joins TRBV6-5 and TRBJ2-3; unclear D gene. The CDR3 spans 14 residues. With 5 bases removed from V and 8 bases from J, the gap between germline ends came to 17 bases. Germline values: CDR1 MNHEY, CDR2 SVGAGI. CDR3 residues: CASSRGTMAGTQYF. DNA for the CDR3: TGTGCCAGCAGTCGAGGAACTATGGCCGGTACGCAGTATTTT.